Listed below are T cell receptor beta chains from one sample, sequenced in a study of cytotoxic CD8 clonotypes in ibrutinib-treated CLL. The protocol was immunoSEQ multiplex PCR, while the TCRdb copy is restricted to in-frame clones and leaves out a portion. The sample yields some 130,000 clones, roughly 85% seen once. Specimen: PBMCs, collected after 24 months of ibrutinib treatment. These receptors were obtained from a human donor with chronic lymphocytic leukemia. CDR3s include the opening cysteine and the closing phenylalanine or tryptophan. D genes are given only for firm matches. The size entry is marked missing in some rows and otherwise reads once, few, many or a size class.

TRBV23-1,-,TRBJ1-5,-,CASSQRTWSNQPQHF,TGCGCCAGCAGTCAGCGGACCTGGTCGAATCAGCCCCAGCATTTT
TRBV27,-,TRBJ2-5,TRBD2,CASSFAGGARETQYF,TGTGCCAGCAGTTTTGCCGGGGGGGCTCGGGAGACCCAGTACTTC
TRBV11-2,-,TRBJ2-1,TRBD2,CASSSTSGSAPSYNEQFF,TGTGCCAGCAGCTCTACTAGCGGGAGTGCCCCATCCTACAATGAGCAGTTCTTC
TRBV11-2,-,TRBJ2-7,TRBD2,CASSSSGYEQYF,TGTGCCAGCAGCTCTAGCGGCTACGAGCAGTACTTC
TRBV7-3,-,TRBJ1-3,-,CASSLTISSLRGSFGTGNTIYF,TGTGCCAGCAGCCTCACCATTAGCAGCCTTCGGGGCTCGTTTGGGACTGGAAACACCATATATTTT
TRBV18,-,TRBJ2-7,TRBD1,CASSPGAGGYEQYF,TGTGCCAGCTCACCCGGGGCAGGGGGCTACGAGCAGTACTTC
TRBV5-8,-,TRBJ2-5,-,CASSSTGIQETQYF,TGTGCCAGCAGCTCAACAGGGATTCAAGAGACCCAGTACTTC
TRBV28,-,TRBJ1-2,-,CASSLLRGAYGYTF,TGTGCCAGCAGTTTATTAAGGGGGGCCTATGGCTACACCTTC
TRBV6-1,once,TRBJ1-5,TRBD1,CASSERGLQPQHF,TGTGCCAGCAGTGAAAGGGGGCTTCAGCCCCAGCATTTT
TRBV7-8,-,TRBJ2-5,TRBD1,CASSFPGQYMQTQYF,TGTGCCAGCAGCTTCCCGGGACAGTACATGCAGACCCAGTACTTC
TRBV9,-,TRBJ2-3,-,CASSVGSSSSTDTQYF,TGTGCCAGCAGCGTGGGGTCTAGCAGCAGCACAGATACGCAGTATTTT
TRBV11-2,-,TRBJ1-2,-,CASSLRNRERYGYTF,TGTGCCAGCAGCTTACGAAACAGGGAACGCTATGGCTACACCTTC
TRBV4-1,few,TRBJ2-3,-,CASSPLGSQSRADTQYF,TGCGCCAGCAGCCCCCTGGGCTCGCAAAGCCGGGCAGATACGCAGTATTTT
TRBV19,-,TRBJ2-1,TRBD2,CASSPRLAGGLNEQFF,TGTGCCAGTAGTCCGAGACTAGCGGGGGGGCTGAATGAGCAGTTCTTC
TRBV15,-,TRBJ2-3,-,CATSAAGDTQYF,TGTGCCACCAGCGCCGCTGGGGATACGCAGTATTTT
TRBV4-3,-,TRBJ2-1,TRBD2,CASSQDRLAGGYNEQFF,TGCGCCAGCAGCCAAGATAGACTAGCGGGAGGGTACAATGAGCAGTTCTTC
TRBV7-2,-,TRBJ2-7,-,CASSLESKTYEQYF,TGTGCCAGCAGCTTGGAGTCGAAGACATACGAGCAGTACTTC
TRBV30,-,TRBJ1-3,TRBD1,CAWSVYAGQGASGNTIYF,TGTGCCTGGAGTGTATATGCTGGACAGGGGGCTTCCGGAAACACCATATATTTT
TRBV4-1,-,TRBJ2-7,-,CASSQDLNLREQYF,TGCGCCAGCAGCCAAGACCTAAATCTCAGGGAGCAGTACTTC
TRBV20-1,-,TRBJ2-1,-,CSGHQGERQFF,TGCAGTGGTCATCAGGGTGAGAGGCAGTTCTTC
TRBV7-2,-,TRBJ2-3,TRBD1,CASSLAGQGVADTQYF,TGTGCCAGCAGCTTAGCTGGGCAGGGGGTGGCAGATACGCAGTATTTT
TRBV7-2,-,TRBJ2-3,-,CASTLDSYYSTDTQYF,TGTGCCAGCACCCTCGACAGTTATTATAGCACAGATACGCAGTATTTT
TRBV29-1,-,TRBJ1-2,TRBD1,CSVDYPGTDYGYTF,TGCAGCGTTGACTACCCCGGGACAGACTATGGCTACACCTTC
TRBV28,-,TRBJ1-2,-,CASSSQGYGYTF,TGTGCCAGCAGTTCCCAGGGGTATGGCTACACCTTC
TRBV2,-,TRBJ2-5,TRBD2,CASSDWTSGGRLSQYF,TGTGCCAGCAGTGATTGGACTAGCGGGGGGAGATTGTCCCAGTACTTC
TRBV5-6,-,TRBJ2-3,-,CATRGFSTDTQYF,TGTGCCACCAGGGGTTTTAGCACAGATACGCAGTATTTT
TRBV4-2,-,TRBJ2-5,-,CASSQPGETQYF,TGTGCCAGCAGCCAACCGGGGGAGACCCAGTACTTC
TRBV5-5,-,TRBJ2-3,TRBD1,CASSETGALTDTQYF,TGTGCCAGCAGCGAGACAGGGGCCCTAACAGATACGCAGTATTTT
TRBV9,-,TRBJ2-5,-,CASSTGAGETQYF,TGTGCCAGCAGCACGGGGGCGGGCGAGACCCAGTACTTC
TRBV28,-,TRBJ2-5,-,CASSLLETQYF,TGTGCCAGCAGTTTATTGGAGACCCAGTACTTC
TRBV6-4,-,TRBJ2-4,-,CASSGAIQVGAKNIQYF,TGTGCCAGCAGTGGGGCCATTCAAGTTGGGGCCAAAAACATTCAGTACTTC
TRBV19,-,TRBJ2-5,TRBD2,CASNPNQRGRETQYF,TGTGCCAGTAACCCCAACCAGCGGGGACGGGAGACCCAGTACTTC
TRBV11-2,-,TRBJ1-2,-,CASSLDGAIYGYTF,TGTGCCAGCAGCTTAGATGGGGCCATCTATGGCTACACCTTC
TRBV29-1,-,TRBJ2-3,-,CSALSGPTDTQYF,TGCAGCGCCCTTAGCGGCCCCACAGATACGCAGTATTTT
TRBV27,-,TRBJ2-1,-,CASRQTSYHEQFF,TGTGCCAGCAGACAAACTAGCTACCATGAGCAGTTCTTC
TRBV2,-,TRBJ1-4,TRBD1,CASSASGTAGGKLFF,TGTGCCAGCAGTGCCTCCGGGACAGCCGGCGGAAAACTGTTTTTT
TRBV5-5,-,TRBJ1-5,-,CASSIGTYYSNQPQHF,TGTGCCAGCAGCATTGGGACGTACTATAGCAATCAGCCCCAGCATTTT
TRBV7-3,-,TRBJ1-1,-,CASSLSAGSTEAFF,TGTGCCAGCAGCTTATCAGCAGGGAGCACTGAAGCTTTCTTT
TRBV5-1,many,TRBJ2-2,-,CASRPGQNTGELFF,TGCGCCAGCAGGCCGGGACAGAACACCGGGGAGCTGTTTTTT
TRBV5-6,-,TRBJ1-2,-,CASSSGGYGYTF,TGTGCCAGCAGCTCCGGGGGGTATGGCTACACCTTC
TRBV15,-,TRBJ2-2,TRBD2,CATRTSGTYTGELFF,TGTGCCACTCGTACTAGCGGGACCTACACCGGGGAGCTGTTTTTT
TRBV5-1,-,TRBJ2-7,TRBD2,CASSLVAGGSYEQYF,TGCGCCAGCAGCTTGGTAGCGGGAGGTTCCTACGAGCAGTACTTC
TRBV28,-,TRBJ2-6,-,CASVKSGANVLTF,TGTGCCAGCGTCAAATCTGGGGCCAACGTCCTGACTTTC
TRBV18,once,TRBJ2-7,-,CASSPQEGEQYF,TGTGCCAGCTCACCACAAGAAGGCGAGCAGTACTTC
TRBV4-2,-,TRBJ2-7,-,CASSQVAYEQYF,TGTGCCAGCAGCCAAGTAGCGTACGAGCAGTACTTC
TRBV18,-,TRBJ2-7,-,CASSPNTGTSSYEQYF,TGTGCCAGCTCACCAAACACCGGGACAAGCTCCTACGAGCAGTACTTC
TRBV5-1,-,TRBJ2-7,-,CASSRVLSSYEQYF,TGCGCCAGCAGCAGGGTTCTAAGCTCCTACGAGCAGTACTTC
TRBV7-9,-,TRBJ2-3,-,CASSLAELATDTQYF,TGTGCCAGCAGCTTAGCGGAACTAGCCACAGATACGCAGTATTTT